This T cell receptor (beta chain) comes out of a study of cytomegalovirus exposure and HLA in healthy donors. Study outcomes and limitations: In a later analysis, at a false discovery rate of 0.05, under 20,000 TCR beta sequences were associated with HLA alleles. The authors considered a cluster of highly shared sequence variants likely to be a sequencing artifact. Reportedly, diagnosis of cytomegalovirus status by the classifier showed high specificity and sensitivity.

Concerning this clone itself: Its target is not known.

Vbeta (60) and Jbeta (13) primers were used in the PCR. Only in-frame clones appear in the TCRdb table, and some are missing; sequencing was by immunoSEQ multiplex PCR. The sample lists about 170,000 clones, approximately 80% occurring once. The CDR3 consists of 13 residues. CDR1 and CDR2 from the germline V gene are MGHRA and YSYEKL. Deletions cut 1 base from V and 9 bases from J, with 10 bases between. Each of the donors was a healthy bone marrow donor. The TCR was taken from a woman under 30 in good health and CMV-seronegative. V is TRBV4-1 and J is TRBJ2-1; unclear D gene. The sequenced sample was PBMCs. The CDR3 here is CASSQVAAPEQFF. The CDR3 nucleotides read TGCGCCAGCAGCCAAGTGGCGGCTCCTGAGCAGTTCTTC.